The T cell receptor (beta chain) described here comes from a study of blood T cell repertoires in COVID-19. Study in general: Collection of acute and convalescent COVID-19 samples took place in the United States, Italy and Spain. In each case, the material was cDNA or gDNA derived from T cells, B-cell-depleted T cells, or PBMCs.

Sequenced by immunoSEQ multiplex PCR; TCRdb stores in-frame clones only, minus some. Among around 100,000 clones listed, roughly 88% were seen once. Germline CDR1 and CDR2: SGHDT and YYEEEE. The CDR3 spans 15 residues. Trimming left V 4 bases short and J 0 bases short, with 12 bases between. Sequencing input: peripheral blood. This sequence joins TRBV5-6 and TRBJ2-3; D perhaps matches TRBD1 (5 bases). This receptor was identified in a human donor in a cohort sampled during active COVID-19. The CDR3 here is CASSHRLSSTDTQYF. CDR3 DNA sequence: TGTGCCAGCAGCCACAGGCTTTCTAGCACAGATACGCAGTATTTT. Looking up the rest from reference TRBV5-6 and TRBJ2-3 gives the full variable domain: DAGVTQSPTHLIKTRGQQVTLRCSPKSGHDTVSWYQQALGQGPQFIFQYYEEEERQRGNFPDRFSGHQFPNYSSELNVNALLLGDSALYLCASSHRLSSTDTQYFGPGTRLTVL.